This TCR beta chain originates from a study of blood T cell repertoires in COVID-19 (dated by TCRdb to 2018 to 2021). In terms of the full investigation: Samples from collaborators originated in the United States, Italy and Spain and spanned both the acute and convalescent phases of COVID-19. The prospective study material was composed of cDNA or gDNA derived from T cells, B-cell-depleted T cells, or PBMCs. Subjects who had been exposed to COVID-19, were actively infected with it, or had recovered from it provided the deeply sampled blood TCRbeta repertoires that made up the dataset. The repertoires were released in a freely available public database intended as a resource for research on the immune response to SARS-CoV-2. The samples were drawn from two sources: the first 160 participants of the ongoing ImmuneRACE study, and fewer than 1,500 subjects contributed by 6 global collaborators. Sample metadata almost always included a de-identified subject ID, COVID-19 status, age in years and sex. HLA class I and class II types, where available, came from metadata supplied by the sample provider rather than from assay-based typing. The research as a whole found: How much clinical and demographic metadata was included differed by source and by participant, and the metadata was provided uncurated.

Of note for this clone: Its antigen target is currently unknown. Base qualities are missing; no much larger clone stands one base away.

Whole blood was collected in K2EDTA tubes by collaborating institutions according to the institutions' own protocols. Collaborator samples were shipped for TCRbeta analysis as frozen whole blood, isolated PBMCs, or DNA extracted from either sample type. Clipping removes 6 bases from V and 4 bases from J, with 6 as the unmatched junction base count. The CDR3 measures 14 amino acids from cysteine to phenylalanine. The retained sequence is limited to the CDR3, 42 bases, with the frame set at the first base. For CDR1 and CDR2, the germline V gene (reference sequence) lists SGHAT and FQDESV. The immunoSEQ Assay, a bias-controlled multiplex PCR, was used to amplify TCRbeta CDR3 regions from genomic DNA. On the authors' methods: The number of nucleated cells in each sample was estimated by amplification of reference gene primers within the assay. Sequence reads were collapsed and filtered to measure the absolute abundance of every unique TCRbeta CDR3 rearrangement. Productive Simpson clonality was computed per sample as the square root of Simpson's diversity index over productive rearrangements. TCRdb limited this immuneACCESS table to in-frame rearrangements with V and J called. A share of clones is missing; checked studies link under half to unresolved V genes, and the rest is unexplained. The D gene and trimming were derived from the DNA, and the V and J assignments and clone size from that table. The sample contains about 110,000 clones, 76% of them found a single time. The top ten clonotypes cover 3% to 4.5% of the sample.

This sequence originates from a woman over 75 with acute or convalescent COVID-19. This receptor chain uses TRBV11-1 and TRBJ2-3, with 8 bases matching TRBD2. Sequencing used peripheral blood. In nucleotide form, the sequence is TGTGCCAGCAGTATTAGCGGGGTGGCAGATACGCAGTATTTT. It translates as CASSISGVADTQYF.